A single sample gave rise to the 30 T cell receptor beta chains below, sequenced in a study of control samples from healthy donors and cancer patients. Using immunoSEQ multiplex PCR, the repertoire was profiled, and TCRdb retains in-frame clones only, with some absent. The table has tens of thousands of clones, about 88% seen once; the top ten hold 1.3%. Material: blood. The source of these receptors is a woman in her forties or fifties in good health.

The chain combines TRBV5-6 with TRBJ1-6; 7 positions agree with TRBD1. V lost 5 bases, J lost 8 bases, and 13 bases stayed unmatched. The CDR3 loop spans 16 amino acids. Germline CDR1 is SGHDT and CDR2 is YYEEEE. Here the CDR3 DNA reads TGTGCCAGCAGTATGGCGGAGAGACAGGGCTATTCACCCCTCCACTTT. Amino acid sequence: CASSMAERQGYSPLHF. Variable domain in full (rest from reference TRBV5-6 and TRBJ1-6): DAGVTQSPTHLIKTRGQQVTLRCSPKSGHDTVSWYQQALGQGPQFIFQYYEEEERQRGNFPDRFSGHQFPNYSSELNVNALLLGDSALYLCASSMAERQGYSPLHFGNGTRLTVT.

As concerns this clone: Other DNA sequences in the same sample also yield this CDR3. V and J are TRBV11-2 and TRBJ1-1; D uncertain. The germline CDR1 and CDR2 sequences are SGHAT and FQNNGV. The germline V and J ends were trimmed by 1 base and 5 bases, with 5 bases remaining between them. CDR3 length: 12 residues. CDR3 nucleotide sequence: TGTGCCAGCAGCTTAGCGGGGACTGAAGCTTTCTTT. It translates to CASSLAGTEAFF.

The chain joins TRBV7-8 to TRBJ1-3; possibly TRBD1 for D (6 bases). With 1 base removed from V and 0 bases from J, the gap between germline ends came to 13 bases. This CDR3 is built from 17 residues. Looked up from germline, CDR1 is SGHVS and CDR2 is FQNEAQ. The CDR3 sequence is CASSLGQAAPSGNTIYF. CDR3 nucleotides: TGTGCCAGCAGCTTAGGACAGGCGGCCCCCTCTGGAAACACCATATATTTT.

This clone was seen a few times. The gene calls are TRBV3-1 (or the pseudogene TRBV3-2) and TRBJ1-3; TRBD1 agrees at 7 bases. The germline CDR1 and CDR2 sequences are LGHDT and YNNKEL (reference sequence). Trimming removed 6 bases from V and 2 bases from J; junction bases left unmatched: 7. This CDR3 has 15 amino acids. This CDR3 is CASRREGTAGNTIYF. CDR3 nucleotide sequence: TGTGCCAGCAGGCGTGAAGGGACAGCTGGAAACACCATATATTTT.

The chain joins TRBV7-9 to TRBJ1-5; D uncertain. V lost 5 bases and J lost 3, with 17 bases in between. This CDR3 is built from 16 residues. Germline V gene data show CDR1 as SEHNR and CDR2 as FQNEAQ (reference sequence). CDR3 sequence reads: CASSPSQVGTNQPQHF. In nucleotides, the CDR3 is TGTGCCAGCAGCCCCAGTCAAGTGGGTACCAATCAGCCCCAGCATTTT.

The chain joins TRBV5-1 to TRBJ2-2, with TRBD1 identical over 7 bases. The CDR3 has 14 residues. The V and J ends lost 2 bases and 8 bases, in that order; junction bases with no gene match: 6. CDR1 is SGHRS, CDR2 YFSETQ, per germline. CDR3 coding DNA: TGCGCCAGCAGCTTCACAGGGGATAAAGGGGAGCTGTTTTTT. Encoded protein: CASSFTGDKGELFF.

This sequence joins TRBV11-3 and TRBJ2-3; D remains ambiguous. Trimming pared 2 bases from V and 4 bases from J, leaving 7 bases between. Germline loops: CDR1 SGHNT, CDR2 YENEEA. The CDR3 is made up of 13 amino acids. Here the CDR3 DNA reads TGTGCCAGCAGCTTAACTCTCGCAGATACGCAGTATTTT. This sequence encodes CASSLTLADTQYF.

This clone was picked up a small number of times. The chain uses TRBV11-2 and TRBJ1-2, with D uncertain. This CDR3 has 14 residues. Trimming left V 5 bases short and J 4 bases short, with 14 bases between. Germline V CDR1 and CDR2: SGHAT, FQNNGV. The CDR3 nucleotides are TGTGCCAGCAGCCTTTTAGAAGGCCCCTATGGCTACACCTTC. Its protein is CASSLLEGPYGYTF.

This chain joins TRBV19 and TRBJ1-1, with D maybe TRBD1 (5 bases). The germline CDR1 and CDR2 sequences are LNHDA and SQIVND (reference sequence). The CDR3 contains 18 residues. The ends were cut back, 2 bases at V and 1 base at J, with 20 bases in the middle. The CDR3 is CASSISTYTQGENTEAFF. The DNA of the CDR3 is TGTGCCAGTAGTATAAGCACCTACACACAAGGGGAGAACACTGAAGCTTTCTTT.

V and J are TRBV4-3 and TRBJ1-5; D unclear. This CDR3 is 15 amino acids long. From germline, CDR1 is LGHNA and CDR2 YSLEER. V was pared by 4 bases and J by 5 bases, with 15 bases between. The CDR3 bases are TGCGCCAGCAGCCCAGGTTCGGGGAGGCATCAGCCCCAGCATTTT. Amino acids: CASSPGSGRHQPQHF.

The V and J genes are TRBV28 and TRBJ1-2; 8 nucleotides agree with TRBD1. This CDR3 has 17 amino acids. Losses at the gene ends were 5 bases for V and 3 bases for J; bases not matched to a gene: 14. Per germline, CDR1 MDHEN and CDR2 SYDVKM. In DNA, the CDR3 is TGTGCCAGCAGTCTCGGGGTCGGGCAGGGGGCGTACTATGGCTACACCTTC. Protein product: CASSLGVGQGAYYGYTF.

The V and J genes are TRBV12-3 or TRBV12-4 and TRBJ2-7; 7 positions match TRBD2. This CDR3 has 13 amino acids. After removal of 4 bases from V and 6 bases from J, the junction contained 6 bases not matched to a gene. Here the CDR3 reads CASSSGLLSEQYF. Here the CDR3 DNA reads TGTGCCAGCAGTTCGGGACTACTCTCCGAGCAGTACTTC.

CDR3 DNA: TGTGCCAGCAGCGGTCAGGGGGGATATCAGCCCCAGCATTTT. It codes for CASSGQGGYQPQHF. The chain couples TRBV7-9 to TRBJ1-5; 7 nucleotides line up with TRBD1. CDR3 length: 14 residues. Germline V gene data show CDR1 as SEHNR and CDR2 as FQNEAQ (reference sequence). The junction had 6 bases not matched to a gene; V was cut back by 5 bases and J by 5 bases.

This sequence joins TRBV6-6 and TRBJ1-5, with a possible D match to TRBD1 (5 bases). The V end lost 2 bases, the J end lost 2 bases, and 13 bases lay between the germline ends. The CDR3 is made up of 16 amino acids. Per the germline V gene, CDR1 is MNHNY and CDR2 is SVGAGI (reference sequence). CDR3 residues: CASSYGGGARNQPQHF. The CDR3, as DNA: TGTGCCAGCAGTTACGGGGGAGGGGCACGCAATCAGCCCCAGCATTTT.

A single count supports this clone. V and J are TRBV19 and TRBJ2-6, with TRBD2 matching 7 bases. This CDR3 is built from 18 residues. The germline gives CDR1 LNHDA, CDR2 SQIVND (reference sequence). After removal of 1 base from V and 1 base from J, the junction contained 7 bases not matched to a gene. The CDR3 loop reads CASSIVSGIRSGANVLTF. CDR3 nucleotide sequence: TGTGCCAGTAGTATAGTGAGCGGGATAAGATCTGGGGCCAACGTCCTGACTTTC.

The chain carries TRBV4-3 and TRBJ2-6; D is possibly TRBD1 (5 bases). The CDR3 runs to 15 residues. V was trimmed by 2 bases and J by 2 bases, leaving 7 bases between them. Germline V lookup: CDR1 LGHNA, CDR2 YSLEER. CDR3 DNA: TGCGCCAGCAGCCAATACAGGACTGGGGCCAACGTCCTGACTTTC. Residues: CASSQYRTGANVLTF.

This clone was recorded only once. The rearrangement joins TRBV5-5 to TRBJ1-4; 7 bases align to TRBD1. Germline V CDR1 and CDR2: SGHKS, YYEKEE (reference sequence). The V segment lost 4 bases and the J segment 6 bases; nucleotides outside the gene matches: 3. The CDR3 sequence is 13 residues long. The CDR3 protein is CASSGDSYEKLFF. For the CDR3, the DNA is TGTGCCAGCAGCGGGGACAGCTATGAAAAACTGTTTTTT.

V usage is TRBV6-5 and J usage is TRBJ1-2, with TRBD1 matching over 9 bases. Germline CDR1 MNHEY, CDR2 SVGAGI. With V trimmed by 6 bases and J by 6 bases, 8 bases remained unmatched. The CDR3 covers 14 residues. DNA for the CDR3: TGTGCCAGCAGGGACACAGGGGGCGCTGATGGCTACACCTTC. Protein: CASRDTGGADGYTF.

The V gene is TRBV5-8, the J gene TRBJ2-6; 7 nucleotides line up with TRBD1. The CDR3 consists of 17 residues. Germline V gene data show CDR1 as SGHTS and CDR2 as YDEGEE. The J segment lost 2 bases and the V segment lost 2 bases, leaving 7 bases of the junction unmatched. The CDR3 nucleotides read TGTGCCAGCAGCTTTGGGACAGTATCTGCTGGGGCCAACGTCCTGACTTTC. Protein product: CASSFGTVSAGANVLTF.

This clone was seen a few times. This chain joins TRBV11-3 and TRBJ2-1; 12 bases map to TRBD2. The trim removed 6 bases at V and 8 bases at J, leaving 8 bases unmatched. Per germline, CDR1 SGHNT and CDR2 YENEEA. The CDR3 covers 15 residues. CDR3 DNA: TGTGCCAGCAGATATCTAGCGGGAGGGTTTGATGAGCAGTTCTTC. It specifies CASRYLAGGFDEQFF.

This clone turned up a few times. V gene TRBV13 combines with J gene TRBJ2-3; D remains unclear. In germline, CDR1 is PRHDT, CDR2 FYEKMQ (reference sequence). V dropped 4 bases and J dropped 0 bases, with 14 bases sitting between them. The CDR3 has 16 amino acids. The CDR3 loop is CASSSPRLESTDTQYF. The CDR3 DNA sequence: TGTGCCAGCAGCTCCCCTCGACTGGAGAGCACAGATACGCAGTATTTT.

This chain joins TRBV7-3 and TRBJ2-2, with 11 bases fitting TRBD2. Germline CDR1 is SGHTA and CDR2 is FQGTGA. J gave up 4 bases and V 5 bases, and 6 bases lay outside the gene matches. This CDR3 has 16 residues. CDR3: CASSPGTSGFTGELFF. CDR3 bases: TGTGCCAGCAGCCCCGGGACTAGCGGTTTCACCGGGGAGCTGTTTTTT.

This clone was detected once. The V gene is TRBV6-2 or TRBV6-3, the J gene TRBJ1-5; 9 positions agree with TRBD1. From germline, CDR1 is MNHEY and CDR2 SVGEGT. V dropped 2 bases and J dropped 5; count of bases not matched to a gene: 7. The CDR3 runs 16 residues. The CDR3 coding sequence is TGTGCCAGCAGTTACCCGGCCCGGACAGGGGATCAGCCCCAGCATTTT. This translates into CASSYPARTGDQPQHF.

This chain joins TRBV19 and TRBJ2-4, with 7 positions matching TRBD1. Unmatched junction bases numbered 5, after V lost 3 bases and J lost 6 bases. CDR3 length equals 14 residues. In germline, CDR1 is LNHDA, CDR2 SQIVND (reference sequence). In DNA form, the CDR3 reads TGTGCCAGTAGTATCGGCCAGGGGGTAAACATTCAGTACTTC. This sequence encodes CASSIGQGVNIQYF.

The chain recombines TRBV7-9 with TRBJ2-1, with 11 bases aligning to TRBD2. CDR3 size: 16 residues. Germline assignment: CDR1 SEHNR and CDR2 FQNEAQ (reference sequence). V shed 5 bases, J shed 0 bases, and the junction held 3 bases outside the gene matches. CDR3 region: CASSTTSGSSYNEQFF. The CDR3 DNA follows: TGTGCCAGCAGCACCACTAGCGGGAGCTCCTACAATGAGCAGTTCTTC.

The V gene is TRBV28, the J gene TRBJ1-3; TRBD1 matches at 10 bases. The trim removed 4 bases at V and 2 bases at J, leaving 5 bases unmatched. Germline V CDR1 and CDR2: MDHEN, SYDVKM. The CDR3 totals 16 residues. As DNA, the CDR3 is TGTGCCAGCAGTTCCGGGACAGGGGCTGCTGGAAACACCATATATTTT. It is translated as CASSSGTGAAGNTIYF.

The rearrangement uses TRBV28 and TRBJ2-7; possible D gene TRBD1, 6 bases. The CDR3 extends over 16 amino acids. Germline CDR1 and CDR2: MDHEN and SYDVKM. V lost 6 bases, J lost 2 bases, and 20 bases lay in between. The CDR3 region is CASSPTPLDSPYEQYF. The DNA for the CDR3 is TGTGCCAGCAGCCCGACCCCATTGGACAGCCCCTACGAGCAGTACTTC.

V usage is TRBV5-1 and J usage is TRBJ2-7; 12 positions agree with TRBD1. This CDR3 spans 16 amino acids. The V and J ends lost 1 base and 5 bases, in that order; junction bases with no gene match: 7. Germline CDR1 reads SGHRS; CDR2 reads YFSETQ. The CDR3: CASSLSGDRGLDEQYF. In DNA, the CDR3 is TGCGCCAGCAGCTTGTCGGGGGACAGGGGGCTCGACGAGCAGTACTTC.

The genes are TRBV6-1 and TRBJ2-7; 7 bases match TRBD1. CDR1 MNHNS and CDR2 SASEGT come from the germline V gene. Trimming at V came to 1 base and at J to 3 bases, leaving 9 bases not matched to a gene. There are 16 residues in the CDR3. The CDR3 here is CASSEVQGRGNYEQYF. In nucleotides, the CDR3 is TGTGCCAGCAGTGAAGTCCAGGGCAGGGGGAACTACGAGCAGTACTTC.

This chain uses TRBV6-2 or TRBV6-3 with TRBJ2-3; 8 positions match TRBD2. CDR3 length: 16 amino acids. Germline CDR1 and CDR2: MNHEY and SVGEGT. The V segment lost 5 bases and the J segment 1 base; nucleotides outside the gene matches: 8. The CDR3 DNA reads TGTGCCAGCAGTACCTTTCTAGCGGGCCGCACAGATACGCAGTATTTT. Translated: CASSTFLAGRTDTQYF.